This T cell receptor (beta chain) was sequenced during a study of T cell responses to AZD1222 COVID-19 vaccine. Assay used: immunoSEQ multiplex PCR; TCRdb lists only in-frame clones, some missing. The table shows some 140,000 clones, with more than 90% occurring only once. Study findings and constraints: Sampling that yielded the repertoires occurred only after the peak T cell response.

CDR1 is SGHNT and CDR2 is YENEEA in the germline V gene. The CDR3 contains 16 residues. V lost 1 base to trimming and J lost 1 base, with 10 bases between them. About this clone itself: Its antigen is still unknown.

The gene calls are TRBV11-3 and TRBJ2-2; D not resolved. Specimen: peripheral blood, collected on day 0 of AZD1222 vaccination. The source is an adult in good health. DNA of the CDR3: TGTGCCAGCAGCTTAGCGTTGGGGATGAACACCGGGGAGCTGTTTTTT. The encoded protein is CASSLALGMNTGELFF.